The 26 T cell receptor beta chains in this list originate from one sample, sequenced in a study of CD8+ T cells in alopecia areata. cDNA serving as the sequencing template came from extracted, reverse transcribed RNA. Clones were sequenced by immunoSEQ multiplex PCR, and TCRdb holds only the in-frame ones, with some missing. The sample consists of under 250,000 clones, 50% to 70% of them appearing once. Material: CD4+ T cells sorted from blood, obtained at week 0. The receptors shown here come from a human donor with alopecia areata.

The chain carries TRBV29-1 and TRBJ2-7, with TRBD2 matching over 7 bases. The CDR3 has 12 amino acids. The V and J ends lost 1 base and 7 bases, in that order; junction bases with no gene match: 4. Germline-derived CDR1 and CDR2 are SQVTM and ANQGSEA. CDR3 loop: CSVEASGGEQYF. In nucleotides, the CDR3 is TGCAGCGTTGAAGCTTCGGGAGGAGAGCAGTACTTC.

In its sample, this clone was seen a few times. The V gene is TRBV7-2, the J gene TRBJ1-4, with unresolved D. V dropped 5 bases and J dropped 7 bases, with 11 bases sitting between them. The CDR3 is 13 residues long. Germline assignment: CDR1 SGHTA and CDR2 FQGNSA. The CDR3 region has the DNA TGTGCCAGCAGCGCCCGGTCGGGTGAAAAACTGTTTTTT. Its translation: CASSARSGEKLFF.

J is TRBJ1-1 and V is TRBV7-9; no clear D. Trimming left V 3 bases short and J 1 base short, with 6 bases between. Germline V gives CDR1 SEHNR, CDR2 FQNEAQ (reference sequence). CDR3 length: 13 residues. CDR3: CASSFSQNTEAFF. CDR3 DNA: TGTGCCAGCAGCTTTTCCCAGAACACTGAAGCTTTCTTT.

The CDR3 DNA sequence: TGTGCCAGCAGTACCCAGCAGGCGTCCTACGAGCAGTACTTC. Encoded protein: CASSTQQASYEQYF. The chain links TRBV2 to TRBJ2-7; no firm D call. Looked up from germline, CDR1 is SNHLY and CDR2 is FYNNEI. The CDR3 sequence is 14 residues long. Trimming left V 5 bases short and J 1 base short, with 12 bases between.

The rearrangement links TRBV4-1 to TRBJ1-1, with 7 positions matching TRBD1. The CDR3 is made up of 16 amino acids. V trimming: 3 bases; J trimming: 2 bases; junction bases outside the gene matches: 9. Looked up from germline, CDR1 is MGHRA and CDR2 is YSYEKL. The CDR3 sequence: CASSQVKTGSNTEAFF. As DNA, the CDR3 is TGCGCCAGCAGCCAGGTAAAGACAGGGAGTAACACTGAAGCTTTCTTT.

This clone was seen only a few times. The V gene is TRBV19, the J gene TRBJ1-6, with D unresolved. Trimming shortened V by 3 bases and J by 10 bases, and 16 bases separated the two germline ends. The CDR3 totals 15 residues. From germline, CDR1 is LNHDA and CDR2 SQIVND (reference sequence). CDR3 coding DNA: TGTGCCAGTAGTATGTCAGGACGGCCGGGATCACCCCTCCACTTT. This encodes CASSMSGRPGSPLHF.

On this clone itself: One junction end does not reproduce the germline sequence, and a read error may be involved. The chain uses TRBV5-6 and TRBJ2-3, with D possibly being TRBD2 (5 bases). This CDR3 region has 14 residues. CDR1 SGHDT and CDR2 YYEEEE come from the germline V gene. The CDR3 sequence: CASRLVSGADTQYF. The CDR3, as DNA: TGTGCCAGCAGATTGGTATCCGGGGCAGATACGCAGTATTTT.

The rearrangement links TRBV25-1 to TRBJ2-2; the D gene is possibly TRBD1 (6 bases). Germline lookup yields CDR1 MGHDK and CDR2 SYGVNS. CDR3 size: 16 residues. The germline V and J ends were trimmed by 1 base and 2 bases, with 11 bases remaining between them. CDR3 sequence reads: CASSEWGLRNTGELFF. The CDR3 coding sequence is TGTGCCAGCAGTGAATGGGGGCTAAGAAACACCGGGGAGCTGTTTTTT.

Ten or more counts support this clone. This chain uses TRBV7-9 with TRBJ2-2, with a weak D call TRBD2 (6 bases). V shed 7 bases and J shed 2 bases, with 17 bases lying between them. This CDR3 contains 16 residues. CDR1 is SEHNR and CDR2 is FQNEAQ in the germline V gene (reference sequence). As DNA, the CDR3 is TGTGCCAGCATACCGGCGGGGACGTTAAACACCGGGGAGCTGTTTTTT. Amino acid sequence: CASIPAGTLNTGELFF.

V usage is TRBV7-3 and J usage is TRBJ2-1, with D possibly matching TRBD2 (6 bases). Germline CDR1 is SGHTA and CDR2 is FQGTGA. The V gene lost 5 bases and the J gene lost 7 bases, with 24 bases spanning the gap. The CDR3 is made up of 17 amino acids. The CDR3 loop reads CASSRGNGAQGENEQFF. In nucleotides, the CDR3 is TGTGCCAGCAGCCGCGGGAACGGGGCCCAGGGAGAGAATGAGCAGTTCTTC.

The chain recombines TRBV30 with TRBJ2-3; the match to TRBD2 covers 11 bases. This CDR3 has 14 residues. Trimming cost V 3 bases and J 5 bases; bases outside gene matches: 4. CDR1 and CDR2 (germline): GTSNPN, SVGIG (reference sequence). DNA of the CDR3: TGTGCCTGGAGGCTAGCGGGGGGCGTAGATACGCAGTATTTT. It specifies CAWRLAGGVDTQYF.

This clone has a handful of counts. The genes are TRBV7-2 and TRBJ2-7, with no clear D. V was cut by 3 bases and J by 4 bases, with 7 bases left in between. The CDR3 runs to 12 residues. Germline CDR1 SGHTA, CDR2 FQGNSA. The CDR3 reads CASSFGDYEQYF. CDR3 bases: TGTGCCAGCAGCTTCGGAGATTACGAGCAGTACTTC. The full variable domain, completed using reference TRBV7-2 and TRBJ2-7, is GAGVSQSPSNKVTEKGKDVELRCDPISGHTALYWYRQSLGQGLEFLIYFQGNSAPDKSGLPSDRFSAERTGGSVSTLTIQRTQQEDSAVYLCASSFGDYEQYFGPGTRLTVT.

The rearrangement links TRBV13 to TRBJ1-2, with D possibly TRBD1 on 5 matching bases. This CDR3 is 14 amino acids long. CDR1 and CDR2 from the germline V gene are PRHDT and FYEKMQ (reference sequence). V shed 0 bases and J shed 5 bases, with 10 bases lying between them. CDR3 residues: CASSLGQASYGYTF. The CDR3 region has the DNA TGTGCCAGCAGCTTAGGACAGGCCTCATATGGCTACACCTTC.

This clone has a handful of counts. J is TRBJ2-7 and V is TRBV10-3, with TRBD1 matching 7 bases. Germline CDR1 is ENHRY and CDR2 is SYGVKD. Germline trimming cut 2 bases from V and 13 bases from J; bases unmatched to any gene: 8. The CDR3 runs 12 residues. CDR3: CAISEGVRDSYF. The CDR3 nucleotides are TGTGCCATCAGTGAGGGGGTCCGGGACAGTTACTTC.

V is TRBV9 and J is TRBJ2-2; the D gene is possibly TRBD1 (6 bases). The CDR3 has 16 residues. Germline CDR1 is SGDLS and CDR2 is YYNGEE. V was trimmed by 4 bases and J by 7 bases, leaving 20 bases between them. CDR3 residues: CASSLGAGAPGGELFF. Written as DNA, the CDR3 is TGTGCCAGCAGCCTAGGGGCAGGGGCTCCGGGCGGGGAGCTGTTTTTT.

V gene TRBV27 combines with J gene TRBJ2-7, with TRBD1 as a possible D gene (6 bases). Trimming removed 8 bases at V and 2 bases at J, with 13 bases between. This CDR3 is built from 13 residues. Germline assignment: CDR1 MNHEY and CDR2 SMNVEV (reference sequence). The CDR3 here is CASGAGTTYEQYF. The DNA for the CDR3 is TGTGCCAGCGGAGCCGGGACAACCTACGAGCAGTACTTC.

This clone appeared a single time. The CDR3 region is CASSGRDAAWVEQYF. In nucleotides, the CDR3 is TGTGCCAGCAGCGGACGGGACGCCGCGTGGGTCGAGCAGTACTTC. The chain is built from TRBV9 and TRBJ2-7; D could derive from TRBD1 or TRBD2 (5 bases each). Per the germline V gene, CDR1 is SGDLS and CDR2 is YYNGEE. The CDR3 has 15 amino acids. V lost 3 bases and J lost 6, with 19 bases in between. The entire variable domain, with the rest obtained from reference TRBV9 and TRBJ2-7, is as follows: DSGVTQTPKHLITATGQRVTLRCSPRSGDLSVYWYQQSLDQGLQFLIQYYNGEERAKGNILERFSAQQFPDLHSELNLSSLELGDSALYFCASSGRDAAWVEQYFGPGTRLTVT.

This sequence joins TRBV7-9 and TRBJ1-3; TRBD1 is a possible D gene (5 bases). The germline CDR1 and CDR2 sequences are SEHNR and FQNEAQ (reference sequence). Trimming cost V 4 bases and J 9 bases, with 7 bases left between them. CDR3 length equals 11 residues. The CDR3 nucleotides read TGTGCCAGCAGCTCAGGGAGCACCATATATTTT. Protein: CASSSGSTIYF. Full variable domain (remainder filled in from reference TRBV7-9 and TRBJ1-3): DTGVSQNPRHKITKRGQNVTFRCDPISEHNRLYWYRQTLGQGPEFLTYFQNEAQLEKSRLLSDRFSAERPKGSFSTLEIQRTEQGDSAMYLCASSSGSTIYFGEGSWLTVV.

The chain carries TRBV5-1 and TRBJ2-3, with a tentative D call TRBD1 (5 bases). The CDR3 is 12 amino acids. Trimming stripped 7 bases from V and 8 bases from J, with 14 bases between. Germline-derived CDR1 and CDR2 are SGHRS and YFSETQ. CDR3 sequence reads: CASATGQSTQYF. In DNA form, the CDR3 reads TGCGCCAGCGCCACAGGTCAAAGTACGCAGTATTTT.

The chain uses TRBV2 and TRBJ2-3, with D unclear. The V end was cut by 3 bases, the J end by 2 bases, with 12 bases between. Germline assignment: CDR1 SNHLY and CDR2 FYNNEI. CDR3 length: 15 residues. CDR3 loop: CASSEENLTTDTQYF. DNA for the CDR3: TGTGCCAGCAGTGAGGAGAATCTAACCACAGATACGCAGTATTTT.

The chain uses TRBV14 and TRBJ2-1, with D perhaps matching TRBD2 (5 bases). The ends were cut back, 7 bases at V and 5 bases at J, with 21 bases in the middle. Germline V gene data show CDR1 as SGHDN and CDR2 as FVKESK. The CDR3 spans 16 residues. CDR3 bases: TGTGCCAGCAACCCACTGTTGGGCGGGCCAAACAATGAGCAGTTCTTC. This codes for CASNPLLGGPNNEQFF.

This clone was found a few times. This chain uses TRBV6-5 with TRBJ2-7; tentative D call: TRBD1 (6 bases). Germline CDR1 MNHEY, CDR2 SVGAGI. V lost 5 bases and J 0 bases, leaving 11 bases between the germline ends. The CDR3 totals 14 residues. In DNA form, the CDR3 reads TGTGCCAGCAGTCAAGACAGGAGCTCCTACGAGCAGTACTTC. Its protein product is CASSQDRSSYEQYF.

The chain uses TRBV30 and TRBJ1-2; 7 nucleotides match TRBD1. Germline V CDR1 and CDR2: GTSNPN, SVGIG (reference sequence). CDR3 length: 14 residues. The junction had 4 bases not matched to a gene; V was cut back by 3 bases and J by 0 bases. CDR3 protein: CAWSVGTANYGYTF. In DNA form, the CDR3 reads TGTGCCTGGAGCGTAGGGACAGCTAACTATGGCTACACCTTC.

The CDR3 DNA reads TGTGCCAGCAGGAACGGGGAGAATGAGCAGTTCTTC. This gives the protein CASRNGENEQFF. The chain combines TRBV2 with TRBJ2-1; the D gene is possibly TRBD2 (5 bases). V lost 6 bases, J lost 7 bases, and 10 bases lay in between. Germline-derived CDR1 and CDR2 are SNHLY and FYNNEI. The length of the CDR3 is 12 residues.

The chain recombines TRBV9 with TRBJ2-1, with D tentatively TRBD1 or TRBD2 (5 bases each). The CDR3 contains 15 residues. Germline lookup yields CDR1 SGDLS and CDR2 YYNGEE. V was pared by 4 bases and J by 4 bases, with 15 bases between. This CDR3 reads CASSPEGYAYNEQFF. In nucleotides, the CDR3 is TGTGCCAGCAGCCCAGAGGGGTACGCGTACAATGAGCAGTTCTTC.

This clone occurred a few times. The chain uses TRBV5-6 and TRBJ1-1; D is possibly TRBD1 (5 bases). Per the germline V gene, CDR1 is SGHDT and CDR2 is YYEEEE. V shed 6 bases and J shed 0 bases, with 12 bases lying between them. The CDR3 length is 14 residues. This CDR3 is CASMALGLNTEAFF. The CDR3 nucleotides are TGTGCCAGCATGGCACTGGGGCTGAACACTGAAGCTTTCTTT.